The clone carrying this T cell receptor beta chain came up once. Some clones are missing from TCRdb's copy, which holds only in-frame ones; the method was immunoSEQ multiplex PCR. The table includes tens of thousands of clones, 90% to 95% detected once. This sample is drawn from a study of T cells in tuberculosis. V gave up 6 bases and J gave up 3 bases; unmatched junction bases: 8. Germline V lookup: CDR1 MNHEY, CDR2 SVGAGI. The CDR3 extends over 15 amino acids. This chain joins TRBV6-5 and TRBJ1-5; TRBD1 aligns across 7 bases. This sequence was found in a donor aged 10 to 29 with latent tuberculosis or without tuberculosis infection. Some clones in this sample may be carry-over from other donors' samples. Source material: PBMCs. CDR3 sequence (DNA): TGTGCCAGCAGCCCCCGGGACAGCTTCAATCAGCCCCAGCATTTT. Protein sequence: CASSPRDSFNQPQHF.